This T cell receptor (beta chain) was sequenced in a study of spatial heterogeneity in lung cancer. Time point noted: sample taken at primary tumor resection. In each case, whole RNA from tumor, nontumor lung or frozen PBMC was sequenced unsorted. V was clipped by 2 bases and J by 4 bases, with 3 bases between them. The CDR3 is 12 amino acids. Germline CDR1 reads ENHRY; CDR2 reads SYGVKD. This clonotype was recorded many times. TCRdb re-derived calls from the 5' RACE reads in MiXCR, one entry per CDR3 protein. The sample shows some 83,000 distinct CDR3 sequences, under 8.5% of them seen only once. The V call is TRBV10-3, the J call TRBJ2-1; D is ambiguous. This sample comprised PBMCs, obtained at surgery. This TCR was sampled from a male donor with early-stage non-small cell lung cancer. CDR3 coding DNA: TGTGCCATCAGTGAGGCGTACAATGAGCAGTTCTTC. Residues: CAISEAYNEQFF.